This is a list of T cell receptor beta chains from one sample in a study of T cells after yellow fever vaccination. Each CDR3 protein gets one entry after TCRdb re-called the 5' RACE reads with MiXCR. The table includes about 85,000 distinct CDR3 sequences, about 14% detected once. Specimen: CD8+ T cells not binding an NS4B(214-222) dextramer, sorted from PBMCs, collected roughly 20 days after the first yellow fever vaccination. The origin of the receptors is a man between 18 and 29 years old who received the YFV17D yellow fever vaccine. Each CDR3 is given with its conserved first and last residue. The D gene is left open where the match is weak. Clone size appears in some rows only: once, few, many, or a class for an expanded clone.

J,V,D,size,DNA,CDR3
TRBJ1-5,TRBV12-3/TRBV12-4,-,-,TGTGCCAGCAGTTCGGATAGCAATCAGCCCCAGCATTTT,CASSSDSNQPQHF
TRBJ1-4,TRBV7-9,-,-,TGTGCCAGCAGGGACCTAGGGACTAATGAAAAACTGTTTTTT,CASRDLGTNEKLFF
TRBJ1-4,TRBV4-1,-,-,TGCGCCAGCAGCCAAGATAGCGGAAAACTGTTTTTT,CASSQDSGKLFF
TRBJ1-4,TRBV12-5,-,few,TGTGCTAGTGGTTTCTCTGTCCATCCGGGACGCAAAGAGGAACTGTTTTTT,CASGFSVHPGRKEELFF
TRBJ1-5,TRBV10-3,-,once,TGTGCCATCAGTGACCCCGGGACGCATAGCAATCAGCCCCAGCATTTT,CAISDPGTHSNQPQHF
TRBJ2-2,TRBV27,TRBD2,-,TGTGCCAGCAGTGCCTCGGGACTAAACACCGGGGAGCTGTTTTTT,CASSASGLNTGELFF
TRBJ2-3,TRBV10-3,-,-,TGTGCCATCAGTGAGTCGCGACTCACAGATACGCAGTATTTT,CAISESRLTDTQYF
TRBJ2-1,TRBV28,-,few,TGTGCCAGCAGCCCTACAGGTTCGGCCTTCAACTCCTACAATGAGCAGTTCTTC,CASSPTGSAFNSYNEQFF
TRBJ2-3,TRBV9,TRBD1,few,TGTGCCAGCAGCGCTTACAGGGGGTCCACGGATACGCAGTATTTT,CASSAYRGSTDTQYF
TRBJ1-1,TRBV27,-,-,TGTGCCAGCAGTTTCGGGGGGGGCTTTACTGAAGCTTTCTTT,CASSFGGGFTEAFF
TRBJ2-1,TRBV4-1,TRBD2,few,TGCGCCAGCAGCCAAGGTTGGGTAGCGGGGGAAGAGAGCTCCTACAATGAGCAGTTCTTC,CASSQGWVAGEESSYNEQFF